A single sample gave rise to the 24 T cell receptor beta chains below, sequenced in a study of T cell responses to AZD1222 COVID-19 vaccine. Assay used: immunoSEQ multiplex PCR; TCRdb lists only in-frame clones, some missing. This sample has 100,000 to 120,000 clones; around 82% occur once, and the top ten carry less than 5%. The sample was peripheral blood, taken on day 0 of AZD1222 vaccination. These receptors were taken from an adult in good health.

The genes are TRBV10-3 and TRBJ2-7; perhaps TRBD1 as D (6 bases). Germline-derived CDR1 and CDR2 are ENHRY and SYGVKD. The V end lost 2 bases, the J end lost 6 bases, and 11 bases lay between the germline ends. There are 13 residues in the CDR3. CDR3 nucleotide sequence: TGTGCCATCAGTGAGCCGGGACAACCCGAGCAGTACTTC. Its translation: CAISEPGQPEQYF.

The chain combines TRBV30 with TRBJ1-5; D remains ambiguous. This CDR3 region has 13 residues. Germline lookup yields CDR1 GTSNPN and CDR2 SVGIG (reference sequence). Trimming shortened V by 3 bases and J by 2 bases, and 8 bases separated the two germline ends. The CDR3 DNA sequence: TGTGCCTGGAGCCTGGCCGGCAATCAGCCCCAGCATTTT. It yields the protein CAWSLAGNQPQHF.

The rearrangement joins TRBV2 to TRBJ2-7; no firm D call. The CDR3 covers 15 residues. Germline V gene data show CDR1 as SNHLY and CDR2 as FYNNEI. V dropped 1 base and J dropped 4 bases, with 14 bases sitting between them. The DNA for the CDR3 is TGTGCCAGCAGTGAAGAATCCCCGGACCTTTACGAGCAGTACTTC. Translating it yields CASSEESPDLYEQYF.

The rearrangement uses TRBV5-1 and TRBJ1-6; D is possibly TRBD1 (6 bases). Germline V gene lookup returns CDR1 SGHRS and CDR2 YFSETQ. V shed 0 bases and J shed 10 bases, with 14 bases lying between them. CDR3 length: 15 amino acids. CDR3: CASSLAGGRGSPLHF. For the CDR3, the DNA is TGCGCCAGCAGCTTGGCCGGAGGGAGGGGGTCACCCCTCCACTTT.

The CDR3 here is CASSLITNTEAFF. As DNA, the CDR3 is TGTGCCAGCAGTCTTATAACGAACACTGAAGCTTTCTTT. V and J are TRBV6-5 and TRBJ1-1; unclear D gene. V was shortened by 5 bases and J by 1 base, with 8 bases between the two germline ends. The CDR3 runs to 13 residues. CDR1 is MNHEY and CDR2 is SVGAGI in the germline V gene.

V is TRBV27 and J is TRBJ2-7, with 7 bases matching TRBD1. Germline V gene sequence: CDR1 MNHEY, CDR2 SMNVEV (reference sequence). The CDR3 consists of 14 residues. V lost 0 bases and J lost 4; bases outside the gene matches: 3. The CDR3 sequence: CASSLSSRGYEQYF. DNA for the CDR3: TGTGCCAGCAGTTTATCTTCCAGGGGGTACGAGCAGTACTTC.

The chain has TRBV29-1 and TRBJ2-3, with no clear D. Germline CDR1 reads SQVTM; CDR2 reads ANQGSEA. Trimming pared 7 bases from V and 4 bases from J, leaving 9 bases between. The CDR3 totals 11 residues. In DNA form, the CDR3 reads TGCAGCGCTTCGGTAGCAGATACGCAGTATTTT. It translates to CSASVADTQYF.

This clone has a single count. The chain couples TRBV15 to TRBJ1-1, with 8 bases that match TRBD1. The J segment lost 1 base and the V segment lost 3 bases, leaving 4 bases of the junction unmatched. CDR3 length equals 15 residues. Germline V CDR1 and CDR2: LNHNV, YYDKDF (reference sequence). CDR3 amino acids: CATSRDTGGNTEAFF. The DNA for the CDR3 is TGTGCCACCAGCAGGGATACAGGGGGGAACACTGAAGCTTTCTTT. Based on the CDR3 plus reference TRBV15 and TRBJ1-1, the full variable domain is DAMVIQNPRYQVTQFGKPVTLSCSQTLNHNVMYWYQQKSSQAPKLLFHYYDKDFNNEADTPDNFQSRRPNTSFCFLDIRSPGLGDTAMYLCATSRDTGGNTEAFFGQGTRLTVV.

J is TRBJ2-3 and V is TRBV9; 8 nucleotides align to TRBD2. J was trimmed by 6 bases and V by 0 bases; bases with no gene match: 12. The CDR3 contains 17 residues. Germline CDR1 reads SGDLS; CDR2 reads YYNGEE. CDR3 protein: CASSVESMAGGRDTQYF. The CDR3 DNA is TGTGCCAGCAGCGTAGAGTCGATGGCGGGGGGCCGGGATACGCAGTATTTT.

V and J are TRBV9 and TRBJ2-1; D is perhaps TRBD2 (5 bases). The V gene lost 4 bases and the J gene lost 6 bases, with 17 bases spanning the gap. CDR3 length: 15 amino acids. Germline V gene data show CDR1 as SGDLS and CDR2 as YYNGEE. CDR3 protein: CASSPRQGSGNEQFF. In nucleotides, the CDR3 is TGTGCCAGCAGCCCTAGACAAGGGAGCGGCAATGAGCAGTTCTTC.

The chain has TRBV7-2 and TRBJ1-4; TRBD1 aligns across 9 bases. The junction had 10 bases not matched to a gene; V was cut back by 0 bases and J by 8 bases. This CDR3 is 17 amino acids long. In germline, CDR1 is SGHTA, CDR2 FQGNSA. The CDR3 DNA is TGTGCCAGCAGCTTAGCGCCAACAGGGGGCGGTGGAGAAAAACTGTTTTTT. It codes for CASSLAPTGGGGEKLFF.

The chain combines TRBV19 with TRBJ1-4, with a possible D match to TRBD1 (6 bases). The CDR3 covers 17 residues. Germline V lookup: CDR1 LNHDA, CDR2 SQIVND (reference sequence). V gave up 3 bases and J gave up 3 bases, with 17 bases separating them. This CDR3 is CASSMFGTGAANEKLFF. CDR3 DNA: TGTGCCAGTAGTATGTTTGGAACGGGGGCGGCTAATGAAAAACTGTTTTTT. Looking up the rest from reference TRBV19 and TRBJ1-4 gives the full variable domain: DGGITQSPKYLFRKEGQNVTLSCEQNLNHDAMYWYRQDPGQGLRLIYYSQIVNDFQKGDIAEGYSVSREKKESFPLTVTSAQKNPTAFYLCASSMFGTGAANEKLFFGSGTQLSVL.

The chain joins TRBV2 to TRBJ1-1; D is perhaps TRBD1 (5 bases). V was clipped by 8 bases and J by 2 bases, with 9 bases between them. The CDR3 consists of 12 residues. The germline CDR1 and CDR2 sequences are SNHLY and FYNNEI. The CDR3 sequence is CASLRGNTEAFF. As DNA, the CDR3 is TGTGCCAGCCTAAGGGGCAACACTGAAGCTTTCTTT. Combining the CDR3 with reference TRBV2 and TRBJ1-1 gives the whole variable domain EPEVTQTPSHQVTQMGQEVILRCVPISNHLYFYWYRQILGQKVEFLVSFYNNEISEKSEIFDDQFSVERPDGSNFTLKIRSTKLEDSAMYFCASLRGNTEAFFGQGTRLTVV.

The rearrangement links TRBV19 to TRBJ1-2; D perhaps matches TRBD1 (6 bases). The CDR3 is 12 amino acids. Per the germline V gene, CDR1 is LNHDA and CDR2 is SQIVND (reference sequence). With 6 bases removed from V and 3 bases from J, the gap between germline ends came to 8 bases. The CDR3 nucleotides are TGTGCCAGTAGCAGACAGGACTATGGCTACACCTTC. It translates to CASSRQDYGYTF.

The V and J genes are TRBV27 and TRBJ2-3; 7 bases align to TRBD2. V gave up 8 bases and J gave up 6 bases; unmatched junction bases: 11. The germline V gene has CDR1 MNHEY and CDR2 SMNVEV (reference sequence). This CDR3 contains 14 residues. The CDR3 region has the DNA TGTGCCAGCCGACTGGCTAGCGGCCAGGATACGCAGTATTTT. It yields the protein CASRLASGQDTQYF.

The chain uses TRBV24-1 and TRBJ2-2; no definite D call. Trimming took off 4 bases at V and 0 bases at J, with 11 bases between the two ends. CDR1 KGHDR and CDR2 SFDVKD come from the germline V gene. The CDR3 loop spans 16 amino acids. In nucleotides, the CDR3 is TGTGCCACCAGTGACCCCCAAAAACCGAACACCGGGGAGCTGTTTTTT. This encodes CATSDPQKPNTGELFF.

The chain carries TRBV12-5 and TRBJ2-2; D perhaps matches TRBD1 (5 bases). Trimming stripped 4 bases from V and 5 bases from J, with 11 bases between. This CDR3 contains 14 residues. Germline values: CDR1 LGHNT, CDR2 FRNRAP. CDR3 sequence (DNA): TGTGCTAGTGGTTCAAGGGGAAGGACCGGGGAGCTGTTTTTT. Its translation is CASGSRGRTGELFF.

The rearrangement joins TRBV5-5 to TRBJ2-2, with 9 bases matching TRBD1. V gave up 2 bases and J gave up 3 bases; unmatched junction bases: 5. CDR1 is SGHKS and CDR2 is YYEKEE in the germline V gene (reference sequence). The CDR3 loop spans 16 amino acids. The CDR3 loop reads CASSLQGASYTGELFF. CDR3 sequence (DNA): TGTGCCAGCAGCTTACAGGGGGCTTCCTACACCGGGGAGCTGTTTTTT. The complete variable domain, with remaining parts taken from reference TRBV5-5 and TRBJ2-2, reads DAGVTQSPTHLIKTRGQQVTLRCSPISGHKSVSWYQQVLGQGPQFIFQYYEKEERGRGNFPDRFSARQFPNYSSELNVNALLLGDSALYLCASSLQGASYTGELFFGEGSRLTVL.

The gene calls are TRBV11-2 and TRBJ2-7, with TRBD2 matching 12 bases. The V gene's germline CDR1 is SGHAT and CDR2 FQNNGV. This CDR3 spans 16 amino acids. V shed 1 base, J shed 7 bases, and the junction held 8 bases outside the gene matches. The CDR3 DNA reads TGTGCCAGCAGCTTAGTGACTAGCGGGGGTTTGGGGGAGCAGTACTTC. It encodes CASSLVTSGGLGEQYF.

The chain has TRBV2 and TRBJ1-2; D unclear. There are 14 residues in the CDR3. Germline assignment: CDR1 SNHLY and CDR2 FYNNEI. V dropped 1 base and J dropped 0 bases, with 6 bases sitting between them. The CDR3 loop reads CASSEGRTNYGYTF. CDR3 coding DNA: TGTGCCAGCAGTGAAGGCAGGACTAACTATGGCTACACCTTC.

The rearrangement joins TRBV25-1 to TRBJ2-2; D is unclear. V was trimmed by 5 bases and J by 1 base, leaving 8 bases between them. CDR3 size: 14 residues. The germline V gene encodes CDR1 MGHDK and CDR2 SYGVNS. CDR3 sequence (DNA): TGTGCCAGCAGTCGGTTCGGGAACACCGGGGAGCTGTTTTTT. Translated: CASSRFGNTGELFF.

The rearrangement joins TRBV6-2 or TRBV6-3 to TRBJ1-5; 12 nucleotides agree with TRBD1. Germline V gives CDR1 MNHEY, CDR2 SVGEGT. The junction had 10 bases not matched to a gene; V was cut back by 4 bases and J by 0 bases. This CDR3 spans 19 amino acids. In nucleotides, the CDR3 is TGTGCCAGCAGTTCCTCCGGGACAGGGGGCGGGGGTAGCAATCAGCCCCAGCATTTT. Its translation: CASSSSGTGGGGSNQPQHF.

The chain carries TRBV29-1 and TRBJ1-2; D is perhaps TRBD1 (6 bases). Per the germline V gene, CDR1 is SQVTM and CDR2 is ANQGSEA. The CDR3 is 14 amino acids. Between the trimmed V and J ends, which lost 5 bases and 1 base, there was a span of 14 bases. The CDR3 bases are TGCAGCGTTCAAAGGGGGGAATTTAACTATGGCTACACCTTC. Its protein is CSVQRGEFNYGYTF.

The J gene is TRBJ1-5, the V gene TRBV18, with D perhaps matching TRBD1 (5 bases). Trimming cost V 5 bases and J 4 bases, with 9 bases left between them. Germline-derived CDR1 and CDR2 are KGHSH and LQKENI. This CDR3 is 13 amino acids long. The DNA of the CDR3 is TGTGCCAGCTCAGAGGGGCAAAATCAGCCCCAGCATTTT. Its protein product is CASSEGQNQPQHF.